Listed here are 3 T cell receptor beta chains from one sample, sequenced in a study of quantifying T cell responses using KT2 cells. Study at large: cDNA was made from DNase-treated RNA using alpha and beta constant primers.

A single-stranded UMI oligo with SP2 sequence was ligated to cDNA 3' ends. First-round PCR used three to five cycles and beta primers RC1.1 and RC1.2 covering TRBC1 and TRBC2. TCRdb redid the calling of the UMI-ligation and nested PCR reads with MiXCR, one entry per CDR3 protein. Found here are about 33,000 distinct CDR3 sequences, about 9.4% of them singletons; the top ten hold roughly 10%. Specimen: PBMCs spiked with cells of the T cell clone KT2. The receptors stem from a human donor.

This clonotype was detected ten times or more. The rearrangement joins TRBV6-5 to TRBJ1-1; no reliable D call. The CDR3 consists of 13 residues. V was trimmed by 5 bases and J by 2 bases, leaving 9 bases between them. The V gene's germline CDR1 is MNHEY and CDR2 SVGAGI. The CDR3 loop reads CASSHQANTEAFF. CDR3 bases: TGTGCCAGCAGTCACCAAGCTAACACTGAAGCTTTCTTT.

CDR3 region: CASRGTTTGATYEQYF. DNA of the CDR3: TGTGCCAGCAGAGGAACCACGACAGGGGCCACCTACGAGCAGTACTTC. This chain connects TRBV6-5 to TRBJ2-7, with 8 bases matching TRBD1. The J segment lost 2 bases and the V segment lost 6 bases, leaving 12 bases of the junction unmatched. The germline V gene encodes CDR1 MNHEY and CDR2 SVGAGI. This CDR3 is 16 amino acids long.

This clonotype was found many times. The chain uses TRBV6-5 and TRBJ1-4; 10 nucleotides line up with TRBD1. V lost 6 bases and J lost 3; bases outside the gene matches: 4. The V gene's germline CDR1 is MNHEY and CDR2 SVGAGI. CDR3 size: 15 residues. DNA of the CDR3: TGTGCCAGCAGAGGGGACAGGGGCCCTAATGAAAAACTGTTTTTT. It translates to CASRGDRGPNEKLFF.